This T cell receptor (beta chain) was captured by sequencing in a study of shared clonotypes between healthy human individuals. Study context: CD8 memory received one plate per donor, CD8 naive two, CD4 memory three and CD4 naive three.

Naive CD45RA+ and memory CD45RA-negative subsets were split from CD4+ cells. The method was immunoSEQ multiplex PCR; TCRdb's version includes in-frame clones alone and lacks a portion of them. The repertoire holds more than 200,000 clones, approximately 65% seen once, with over 8.5% in the top ten. The germline V gene encodes CDR1 SGHTA and CDR2 FQGNSA. The length of the CDR3 is 13 residues. Trimming removed 2 bases from V and 6 bases from J, with 8 bases in between. The sequencing input was memory CD4+ T cells sorted from blood. Regarding subset: CD45RA-negative fraction. The sequence derives from a man aged 25 to 40 in good health. The chain recombines TRBV7-2 with TRBJ1-5, with a weak D call TRBD1 (6 bases). In DNA, the CDR3 is TGTGCCAGCAGCTTACCAGGGGTTCAGCCCCAGCATTTT. Protein product: CASSLPGVQPQHF.